Shown below are 5 T cell receptor beta chains from a single sample sequenced in a study of blood T cell repertoires in COVID-19. The assay was immunoSEQ multiplex PCR, and TCRdb's table has in-frame clones only and misses some. The data hold 180,000 or so clones, with approximately 85% observed a single time. The sample comprised peripheral blood. These receptor sequences come from a woman aged 80 or older with acute or convalescent COVID-19.

The V gene is TRBV20-1, the J gene TRBJ1-2; D is unresolved. The CDR3 is made up of 11 amino acids. The germline gives CDR1 DFQATT, CDR2 SNEGSKA (reference sequence). V was cut by 2 bases and J by 4 bases, with 5 bases left in between. CDR3 sequence (DNA): TGCAGTGCTAGACTAGGCTATGGCTACACCTTC. This encodes CSARLGYGYTF.

The chain links TRBV2 to TRBJ2-1; 12 bases align to TRBD2. The CDR3 sequence is 12 residues long. V was clipped by 9 bases and J by 15 bases; unmatched bases: 9. Germline CDR1 reads SNHLY; CDR2 reads FYNNEI. CDR3 coding DNA: TGTGCCAGTCGAGGACTAGCGGGGAAAGGGTTCTTC. Encoded protein: CASRGLAGKGFF.

V gene TRBV24-1 combines with J gene TRBJ1-2; 7 bases align to TRBD1. CDR1 and CDR2 from the germline V gene are KGHDR and SFDVKD. V trimming: 4 bases; J trimming: 6 bases; junction bases outside the gene matches: 4. This CDR3 region has 13 residues. DNA of the CDR3: TGTGCCACCAGTGACATGACAGGGAATGGCTACACCTTC. This codes for CATSDMTGNGYTF.

The genes are TRBV4-3 and TRBJ1-1; TRBD1 is a possible D gene (6 bases). V shed 0 bases and J shed 7 bases, with 18 bases lying between them. The CDR3 is 16 amino acids. Germline values: CDR1 LGHNA, CDR2 YSLEER. The CDR3 protein is CASSQDRGGAANEAFF. The CDR3 DNA reads TGCGCCAGCAGCCAAGATAGGGGGGGGGCGGCGAATGAAGCTTTCTTT.

The chain recombines TRBV6-5 with TRBJ1-1, with a tentative D call TRBD1 (5 bases). Trimming cost V 2 bases and J 1 base, with 11 bases left between them. The germline CDR1 and CDR2 sequences are MNHEY and SVGAGI. This CDR3 is 15 amino acids long. The CDR3 spells CASSYRSTGNTEAFF. The DNA of the CDR3 is TGTGCCAGCAGTTACCGGTCAACAGGGAACACTGAAGCTTTCTTT.